Presented here are 13 T cell receptor beta chains from one specimen sequenced in a study of early stage breast cancer tumors. Produced via immunoSEQ multiplex PCR; TCRdb's table is partial and in-frame only. The table records more than 60,000 clones, 79% of them present only once. What was sequenced was blood. These receptors all come from a person in their sixties or seventies with breast cancer.

This clone was recorded once. The CDR3 DNA is TGTGCCAGCAGCGTAGATGGGGCGGGGGGCACAGATACGCAGTATTTT. This translates into CASSVDGAGGTDTQYF. The genes are TRBV9 and TRBJ2-3; 7 nucleotides match TRBD2. With 0 bases clipped from V and 1 base from J, the junction kept 5 bases outside the gene matches. The CDR3 contains 16 residues. The germline V gene has CDR1 SGDLS and CDR2 YYNGEE.

The chain recombines TRBV28 with TRBJ2-7; D gene uncertain. The CDR3 length is 13 residues. Trimming removed 6 bases from V and 7 bases from J, with 16 bases in between. Germline-derived CDR1 and CDR2 are MDHEN and SYDVKM. The CDR3 here is CASSPPQLWEQYF. The CDR3 nucleotides read TGTGCCAGCAGCCCGCCCCAGTTGTGGGAGCAGTACTTC.

The V call is TRBV28, the J call TRBJ2-5; a weak D match, TRBD1 (6 bases). Deletions cut 3 bases from V and 3 bases from J, with 14 bases between. The CDR3 is 15 amino acids. Germline CDR1 is MDHEN and CDR2 is SYDVKM. The CDR3 here is CASSFPGAGEETQYF. The CDR3 DNA reads as TGTGCCAGCAGTTTCCCTGGGGCAGGGGAAGAGACCCAGTACTTC. The entire variable domain, with the rest obtained from reference TRBV28 and TRBJ2-5, is as follows: DVKVTQSSRYLVKRTGEKVFLECVQDMDHENMFWYRQDPGLGLRLIYFSYDVKMKEKGDIPEGYSVSREKKERFSLILESASTNQTSMYLCASSFPGAGEETQYFGPGTRLLVL.

V gene TRBV15 combines with J gene TRBJ2-4; D may correspond to TRBD1 or TRBD2 (5 bases each). The CDR3 runs 15 residues. The ends were cut back, 0 bases at V and 5 bases at J, with 11 bases in the middle. The V gene's germline CDR1 is LNHNV and CDR2 YYDKDF (reference sequence). The CDR3: CATSRDHGTQNIQYF. The CDR3 nucleotides are TGTGCCACCAGCAGAGATCATGGGACCCAAAACATTCAGTACTTC. The full variable domain, with the rest looked up from reference TRBV15 and TRBJ2-4, is DAMVIQNPRYQVTQFGKPVTLSCSQTLNHNVMYWYQQKSSQAPKLLFHYYDKDFNNEADTPDNFQSRRPNTSFCFLDIRSPGLGDTAMYLCATSRDHGTQNIQYFGAGTRLSVL.

V and J are TRBV20-1 and TRBJ2-5; TRBD1 matches 8 bases. The CDR3 is made up of 11 amino acids. Germline CDR1 and CDR2: DFQATT and SNEGSKA (reference sequence). Trimming took 4 bases from V and 13 from J; bases not matched to a gene: 8. CDR3: CSAKFLTGVYF. The CDR3 DNA is TGCAGTGCTAAGTTCCTGACAGGGGTGTACTTC.

This rearrangement joins TRBV15 to TRBJ2-1; 8 bases map to TRBD2. V lost 0 bases, J lost 5 bases, and 6 bases stayed unmatched. The CDR3 has 16 residues. Germline V CDR1 and CDR2: LNHNV, YYDKDF (reference sequence). The chain's CDR3 is CATSRDPGLGNNEQFF. DNA of the CDR3: TGTGCCACCAGCAGAGACCCGGGACTAGGGAACAATGAGCAGTTCTTC.

The rearrangement uses TRBV9 and TRBJ1-2, with D unclear. The CDR3 has 15 residues. V lost 0 bases and J lost 3, with 12 bases in between. Germline CDR1 SGDLS, CDR2 YYNGEE. CDR3 in amino acids: CASSVVRATDYGYTF. The CDR3 nucleotides read TGTGCCAGCAGCGTAGTGAGGGCGACGGACTATGGCTACACCTTC.

The chain is built from TRBV28 and TRBJ1-2; 9 bases align to TRBD1. The CDR3 is 14 residues long. In germline, CDR1 is MDHEN, CDR2 SYDVKM. The junction had 6 bases not matched to a gene; V was cut back by 2 bases and J by 8 bases. As DNA, the CDR3 is TGTGCCAGCAGTTTAATACAGGGGGCTGGCGGCTACACCTTC. This codes for CASSLIQGAGGYTF.

This chain uses TRBV12-5 with TRBJ2-7; 9 bases map to TRBD2. The CDR3 contains 17 residues. The V segment lost 2 bases and the J segment 3 bases; nucleotides outside the gene matches: 11. In germline, CDR1 is LGHNT, CDR2 FRNRAP. The CDR3 nucleotides read TGTGCTAGTGGTTTGCCGGGTAGCGGGAGAACCTACTACGAGCAGTACTTC. Translated: CASGLPGSGRTYYEQYF.

The chain combines TRBV19 with TRBJ2-2, with D perhaps TRBD1 (6 bases). Per germline, CDR1 LNHDA and CDR2 SQIVND (reference sequence). Trimming cost V 6 bases and J 1 base, with 6 bases left between them. CDR3 length equals 13 residues. CDR3: CASRGQNTGELFF. In DNA form, the CDR3 reads TGTGCCAGTAGGGGACAGAACACCGGGGAGCTGTTTTTT.

This clone turned up a few times. The rearrangement joins TRBV27 to TRBJ1-2; a weak D match, TRBD1 (5 bases). The germline gives CDR1 MNHEY, CDR2 SMNVEV (reference sequence). The CDR3 extends over 16 amino acids. The ends were cut back, 5 bases at V and 2 bases at J, with 18 bases in the middle. CDR3 protein: CASSPSRQRYNYGYTF. CDR3 in DNA: TGTGCCAGCAGTCCATCCCGACAGCGATACAACTATGGCTACACCTTC.

Written as DNA, the CDR3 is TGTGCCATCAGTGTACCGGGACTCAGGGAGACCCAGTACTTC. The encoded protein is CAISVPGLRETQYF. The genes are TRBV10-3 and TRBJ2-5; D possibly corresponds to TRBD2 (6 bases). Looked up from germline, CDR1 is ENHRY and CDR2 is SYGVKD. CDR3 length: 14 residues. The V end was cut by 4 bases, the J end by 5 bases, with 14 bases between.

The rearrangement links TRBV27 to TRBJ2-2; 9 bases line up with TRBD2. The CDR3 runs 17 residues. Per the germline V gene, CDR1 is MNHEY and CDR2 is SMNVEV (reference sequence). With V trimmed by 6 bases and J by 4 bases, 12 bases remained unmatched. For the CDR3, the DNA is TGTGCCAGCAGCACTAGAGCGGGGGGCGGGAGCACCGGGGAGCTGTTTTTT. Translation: CASSTRAGGGSTGELFF.